This T cell receptor (beta chain) comes out of a study of CD8 T cells in Susac syndrome. CD8+ and CD4+ T cells circulating in blood were sequenced for TCR beta. The V gene lost 3 bases and the J gene lost 6 bases, with 6 bases spanning the gap. This CDR3 has 11 residues. Germline V lookup: CDR1 SGHAT, CDR2 FQNNGV. The authors reverse transcribed roughly 0.5 to 1 ug RNA with random hexamers. Across 54 Vbeta and 13 Jbeta, immunoSEQ multiplex PCR amplified TCR beta CDR3. Using its own MiXCR run on the immunoSEQ multiplex PCR reads, TCRdb lists one record per CDR3 protein. Here the sample spans 70,000 to 100,000 distinct CDR3 sequences, 85% to 95% being singletons.

The chain couples TRBV11-2 to TRBJ2-7; maybe TRBD2 (5 bases). What was sequenced was CD8+ T cells from PBMCs. The clonotype originates from a human donor in good health. Here the CDR3 reads CASSFGVEQYF. In DNA, the CDR3 is TGTGCCAGCAGCTTCGGGGTCGAGCAGTACTTC.